This T cell receptor (beta chain) was documented in a study of cytomegalovirus exposure and HLA in healthy donors. Findings of the study overall: Earlier analysis yielded a pattern in which most TCR beta V segments were productive about 87% or about 30% of the time. Sequences of the TCR beta chain were said to predict the HLA-A and HLA-B alleles of most subjects accurately. In presence/absence analyses, roughly uniform sequencing depth across donors was assumed. A further, later analysis showed that HLA-associated TCR beta chains (compared with equally common others) were more clonally expanded.

The CDR3 has 15 residues. V lost 8 bases and J lost 0; bases outside the gene matches: 10. Germline-derived CDR1 and CDR2 are MNHNS and SASEGT. Turning to this clone: Its specificity is not known.

The PCR used 60 Vbeta and 13 Jbeta primers. The table came from immunoSEQ multiplex PCR; TCRdb's copy has only in-frame clones and leaves some out. Of 150,000 to 200,000 clones in the sample, approximately 88% were seen once. This receptor was taken from a woman younger than 35 in good health and CMV-seronegative. This chain links TRBV6-1 with TRBJ2-7; TRBD2 agrees at 7 bases. The sequenced sample was PBMCs. The CDR3 loop reads CASFSGLTFSYEQYF. The CDR3 DNA reads TGTGCCAGCTTTTCGGGACTAACCTTCTCCTACGAGCAGTACTTC.